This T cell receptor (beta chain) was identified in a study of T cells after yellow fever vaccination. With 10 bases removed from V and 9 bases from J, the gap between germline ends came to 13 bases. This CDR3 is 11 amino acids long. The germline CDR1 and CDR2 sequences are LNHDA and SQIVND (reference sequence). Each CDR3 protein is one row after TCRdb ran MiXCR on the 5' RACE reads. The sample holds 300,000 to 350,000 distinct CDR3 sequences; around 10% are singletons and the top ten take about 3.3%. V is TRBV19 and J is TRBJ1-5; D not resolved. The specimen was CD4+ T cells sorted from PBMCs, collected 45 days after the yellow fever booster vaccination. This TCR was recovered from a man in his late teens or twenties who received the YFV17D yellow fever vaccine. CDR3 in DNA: TGTGCCACCAGCACGGCAGGGCCCCAGCATTTT. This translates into CATSTAGPQHF.